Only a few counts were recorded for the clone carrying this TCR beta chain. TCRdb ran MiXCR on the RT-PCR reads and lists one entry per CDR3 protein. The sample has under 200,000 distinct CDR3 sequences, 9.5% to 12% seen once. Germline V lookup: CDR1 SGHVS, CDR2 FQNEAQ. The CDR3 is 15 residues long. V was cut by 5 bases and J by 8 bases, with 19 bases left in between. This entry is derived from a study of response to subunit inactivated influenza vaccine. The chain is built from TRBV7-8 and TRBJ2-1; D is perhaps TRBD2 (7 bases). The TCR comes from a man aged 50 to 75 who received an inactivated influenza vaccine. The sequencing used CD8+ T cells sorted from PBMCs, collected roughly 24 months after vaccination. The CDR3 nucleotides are TGTGCCAGCAGCCCGCTAGGGGGGGTTGCGGATGAGCAGTTCTTC. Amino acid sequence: CASSPLGGVADEQFF.